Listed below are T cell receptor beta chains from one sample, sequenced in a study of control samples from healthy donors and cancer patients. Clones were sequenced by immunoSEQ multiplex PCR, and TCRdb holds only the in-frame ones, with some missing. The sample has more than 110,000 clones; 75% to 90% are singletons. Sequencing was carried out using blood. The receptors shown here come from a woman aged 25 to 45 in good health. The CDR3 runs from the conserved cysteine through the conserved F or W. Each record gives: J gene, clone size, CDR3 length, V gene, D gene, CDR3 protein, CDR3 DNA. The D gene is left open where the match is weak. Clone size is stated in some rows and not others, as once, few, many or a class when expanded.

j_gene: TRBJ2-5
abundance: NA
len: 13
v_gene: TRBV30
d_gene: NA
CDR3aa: CAWTRQVQETQYF
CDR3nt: TGTGCCTGGACGAGACAAGTTCAAGAGACCCAGTACTTC

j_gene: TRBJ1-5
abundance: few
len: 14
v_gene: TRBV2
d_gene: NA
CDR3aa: CASSGGQGSQPQHF
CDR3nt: TGTGCCAGCAGTGGGGGGCAGGGTAGTCAGCCCCAGCATTTT

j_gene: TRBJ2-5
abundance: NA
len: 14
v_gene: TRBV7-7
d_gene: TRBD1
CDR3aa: CASSPGTGEETQYF
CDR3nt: TGTGCCAGCAGCCCCGGGACAGGGGAAGAGACCCAGTACTTC

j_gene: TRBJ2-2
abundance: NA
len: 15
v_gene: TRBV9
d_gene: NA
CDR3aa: CASSVGDWGTGELFF
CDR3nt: TGTGCCAGCAGCGTAGGCGATTGGGGCACCGGGGAGCTGTTTTTT

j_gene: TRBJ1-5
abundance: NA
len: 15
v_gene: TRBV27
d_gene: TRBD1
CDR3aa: CASIMDRVPYQPQHF
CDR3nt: TGTGCCAGCATTATGGACAGGGTCCCTTATCAGCCCCAGCATTTT

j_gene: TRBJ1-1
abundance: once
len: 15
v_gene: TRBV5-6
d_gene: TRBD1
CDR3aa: CASRPTGAMNTEAFF
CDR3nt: TGTGCCAGCAGGCCGACAGGGGCGATGAACACTGAAGCTTTCTTT

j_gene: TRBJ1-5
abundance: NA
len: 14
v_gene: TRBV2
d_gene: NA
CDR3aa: CASRGGVGNQPQHF
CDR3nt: TGTGCCAGCAGGGGAGGGGTGGGCAATCAGCCCCAGCATTTT

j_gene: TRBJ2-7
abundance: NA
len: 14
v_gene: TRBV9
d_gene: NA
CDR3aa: CVSSVLADSYEQYF
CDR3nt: TGTGTCAGCAGCGTTTTAGCGGATTCCTACGAGCAGTACTTC

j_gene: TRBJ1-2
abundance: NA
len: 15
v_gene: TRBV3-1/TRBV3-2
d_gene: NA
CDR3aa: CASSQGGGRIYGYTF
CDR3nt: TGTGCCAGCAGCCAAGGAGGGGGGCGCATCTATGGCTACACCTTC

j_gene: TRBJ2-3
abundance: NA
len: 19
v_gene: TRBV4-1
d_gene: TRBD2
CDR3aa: CASSHLLLKDLAGADTQYF
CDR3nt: TGCGCCAGCAGCCACCTACTATTAAAGGACCTAGCGGGAGCAGATACGCAGTATTTT

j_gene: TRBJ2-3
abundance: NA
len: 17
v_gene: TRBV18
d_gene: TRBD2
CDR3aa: CASSPGTSGSGTDTQYF
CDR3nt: TGTGCCAGCTCACCCGGGACTAGCGGGAGCGGGACAGATACGCAGTATTTT

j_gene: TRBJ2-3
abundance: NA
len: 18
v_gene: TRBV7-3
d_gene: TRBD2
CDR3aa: CASSRYPGLAEETDTQYF
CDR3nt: TGTGCCAGCAGCAGGTACCCGGGACTAGCGGAAGAGACAGATACGCAGTATTTT

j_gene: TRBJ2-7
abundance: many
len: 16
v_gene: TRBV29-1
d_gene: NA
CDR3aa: CSVAGVDGQQAYEQYF
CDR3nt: TGCAGCGTTGCGGGGGTGGATGGGCAGCAAGCCTACGAGCAGTACTTC

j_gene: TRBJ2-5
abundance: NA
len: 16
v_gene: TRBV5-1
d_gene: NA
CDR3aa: CASSLVAFGNQETQYF
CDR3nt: TGCGCCAGCAGCTTGGTTGCTTTCGGTAACCAAGAGACCCAGTACTTC

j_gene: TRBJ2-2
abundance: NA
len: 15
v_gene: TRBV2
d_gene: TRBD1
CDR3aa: CASRHTGGNTGELFF
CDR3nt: TGTGCCAGCAGACACACAGGGGGAAACACCGGGGAGCTGTTTTTT

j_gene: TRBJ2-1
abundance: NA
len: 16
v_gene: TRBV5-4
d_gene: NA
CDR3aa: CASSLVGVADHNEQFF
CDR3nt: TGTGCCAGCAGCTTGGTGGGCGTGGCAGATCACAATGAGCAGTTCTTC

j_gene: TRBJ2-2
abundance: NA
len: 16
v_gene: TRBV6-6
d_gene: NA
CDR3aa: CASSYSEHANTGELFF
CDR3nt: TGTGCCAGCAGTTACTCGGAACACGCGAACACCGGGGAGCTGTTTTTT

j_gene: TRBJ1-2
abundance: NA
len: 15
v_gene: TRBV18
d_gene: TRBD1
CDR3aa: CASSPASGTGFGYTF
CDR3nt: TGTGCCAGCTCACCGGCCTCCGGGACAGGGTTTGGCTACACCTTC

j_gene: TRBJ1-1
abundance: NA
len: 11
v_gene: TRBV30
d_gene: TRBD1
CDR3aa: CAWADRDEAFF
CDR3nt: TGTGCCTGGGCAGACAGGGATGAAGCTTTCTTT

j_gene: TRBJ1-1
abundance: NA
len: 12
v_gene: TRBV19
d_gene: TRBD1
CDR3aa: CATNRGATEAFF
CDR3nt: TGTGCCACGAACAGGGGTGCCACTGAAGCTTTCTTT

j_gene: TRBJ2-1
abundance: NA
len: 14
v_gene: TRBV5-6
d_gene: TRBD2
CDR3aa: CASTHGGGWDEQFF
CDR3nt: TGTGCCAGCACCCACGGGGGAGGGTGGGATGAGCAGTTCTTC

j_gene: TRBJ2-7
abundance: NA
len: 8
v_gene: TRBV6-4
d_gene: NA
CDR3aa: CASSDSRF
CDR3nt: TGTGCCAGCAGTGACTCGCGTTTC

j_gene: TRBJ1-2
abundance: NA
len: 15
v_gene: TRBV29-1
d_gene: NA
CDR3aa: CSVEDRQGIGYGYTF
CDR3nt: TGCAGCGTTGAAGATCGCCAGGGAATAGGATATGGCTACACCTTC

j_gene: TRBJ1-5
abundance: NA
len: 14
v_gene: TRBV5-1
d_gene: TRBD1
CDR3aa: CASSQGGSNQPQHF
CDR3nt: TGCGCCAGCAGCCAGGGGGGGAGCAATCAGCCCCAGCATTTT

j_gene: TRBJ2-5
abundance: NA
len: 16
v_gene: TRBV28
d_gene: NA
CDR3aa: CASSLQTATSQETQYF
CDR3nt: TGTGCCAGCAGTCTCCAGACGGCTACATCCCAAGAGACCCAGTACTTC

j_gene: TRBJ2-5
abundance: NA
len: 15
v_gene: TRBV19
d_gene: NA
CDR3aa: CASSINSQSEETQYF
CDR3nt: TGTGCCAGTAGTATTAACTCACAGTCGGAAGAGACCCAGTACTTC

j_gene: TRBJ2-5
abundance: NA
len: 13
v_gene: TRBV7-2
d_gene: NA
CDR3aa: CASSSGLAETQYF
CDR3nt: TGTGCCAGCAGCTCCGGACTCGCAGAGACCCAGTACTTC

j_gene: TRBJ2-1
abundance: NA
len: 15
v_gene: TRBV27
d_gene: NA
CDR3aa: CASSFGRGSYNEQFF
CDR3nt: TGTGCCAGCAGTTTCGGGCGGGGCTCCTACAATGAGCAGTTCTTC

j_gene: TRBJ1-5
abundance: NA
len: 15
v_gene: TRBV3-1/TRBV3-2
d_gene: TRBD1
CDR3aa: CASSATGGSTRPQHF
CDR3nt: TGTGCCAGCAGCGCTACAGGGGGCTCAACTCGGCCCCAGCATTTT

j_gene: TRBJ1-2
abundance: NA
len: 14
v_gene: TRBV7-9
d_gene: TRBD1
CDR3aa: CASSLAQGADGYTF
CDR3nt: TGTGCCAGCAGCTTAGCCCAGGGGGCGGATGGCTACACCTTC

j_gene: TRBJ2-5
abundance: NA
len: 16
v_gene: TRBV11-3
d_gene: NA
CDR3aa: CASSLGGRFPQETQYF
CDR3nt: TGTGCCAGCAGCTTAGGGGGTAGGTTCCCCCAAGAGACCCAGTACTTC

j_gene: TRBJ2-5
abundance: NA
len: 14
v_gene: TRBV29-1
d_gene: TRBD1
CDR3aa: CSVEGGTGQETQYF
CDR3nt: TGCAGCGTTGAAGGCGGGACAGGCCAAGAGACCCAGTACTTC

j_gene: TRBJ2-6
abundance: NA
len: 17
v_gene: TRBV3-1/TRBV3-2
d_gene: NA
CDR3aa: CASRGNRALGGANVLTF
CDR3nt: TGTGCCAGCCGAGGGAACAGGGCGTTGGGTGGGGCCAACGTCCTGACTTTC

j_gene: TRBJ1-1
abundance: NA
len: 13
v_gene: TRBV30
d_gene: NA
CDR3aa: CAWSDGGNTEAFF
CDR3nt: TGTGCCTGGAGTGATGGGGGGAACACTGAAGCTTTCTTT

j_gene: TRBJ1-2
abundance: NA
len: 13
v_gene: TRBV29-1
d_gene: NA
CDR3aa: CSVEPDGPYGYTF
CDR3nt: TGCAGCGTTGAACCCGACGGACCCTATGGCTACACCTTC

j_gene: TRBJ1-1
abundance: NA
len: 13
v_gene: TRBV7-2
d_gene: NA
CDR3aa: CASSPDWGTEAFF
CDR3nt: TGTGCCAGCAGCCCAGATTGGGGTACTGAAGCTTTCTTT

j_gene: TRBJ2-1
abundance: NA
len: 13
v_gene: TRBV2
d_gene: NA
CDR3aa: CASSVDRHNEQFF
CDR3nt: TGTGCCAGCAGCGTCGACAGACACAATGAGCAGTTCTTC

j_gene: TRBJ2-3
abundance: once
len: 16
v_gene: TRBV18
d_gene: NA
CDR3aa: CASSPRDRPRTDTQYF
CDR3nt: TGTGCCAGCTCACCCCGGGACCGGCCTCGCACAGATACGCAGTATTTT

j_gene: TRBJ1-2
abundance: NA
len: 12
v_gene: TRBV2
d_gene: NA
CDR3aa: CASRYHSDGYTF
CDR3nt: TGTGCCAGCAGGTACCACAGCGATGGCTACACCTTC

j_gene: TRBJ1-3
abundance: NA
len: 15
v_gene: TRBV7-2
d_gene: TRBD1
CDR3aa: CASSLRDSSGNTIYF
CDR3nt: TGTGCCAGCAGCTTAAGGGACAGCTCTGGAAACACCATATATTTT

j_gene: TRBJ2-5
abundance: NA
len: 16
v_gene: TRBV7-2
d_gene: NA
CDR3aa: CASSLEGGLSQETQYF
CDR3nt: TGTGCCAGCAGCTTAGAGGGGGGACTAAGCCAAGAGACCCAGTACTTC